This T cell receptor (beta chain) was sequenced during a study of T cell repertoires in cytomegalovirus infection. In the study overall: It can be stated that public TCR beta signatures indicated CMV infection as well as a matching HLA type. Study-wide results and caveats: The response measured ex vivo was dominated by TCR beta clonotypes (HLA-C-restricted and CMV-specific).

A word on this clonotype: Its antigen is undetermined.

TCRdb passed the reads through MiXCR, listing each CDR3 protein once. There are about 920,000 distinct CDR3 sequences in the sample; 30% to 40% occur only once, and roughly 13% lies in the top ten. The origin of this receptor is a human donor in good health (CMV status not recorded). Some clones in this sample may be carry-over from other donors' samples. The material sequenced was cultured CD8+ T cells from PBMCs, taken from culture after CMV antigen stimulation.

Here the CDR3 reads CATKMGQVNYEQYF. CDR3 DNA sequence: TGTGCCACTAAAATGGGACAGGTTAACTACGAGCAGTACTTC. This sequence joins TRBV19 and TRBJ2-7, with 8 bases identical to TRBD1. Germline V CDR1 and CDR2: LNHDA, SQIVND (reference sequence). The CDR3 totals 14 residues. The junction had 11 bases not matched to a gene; V was cut back by 10 bases and J by 3 bases.